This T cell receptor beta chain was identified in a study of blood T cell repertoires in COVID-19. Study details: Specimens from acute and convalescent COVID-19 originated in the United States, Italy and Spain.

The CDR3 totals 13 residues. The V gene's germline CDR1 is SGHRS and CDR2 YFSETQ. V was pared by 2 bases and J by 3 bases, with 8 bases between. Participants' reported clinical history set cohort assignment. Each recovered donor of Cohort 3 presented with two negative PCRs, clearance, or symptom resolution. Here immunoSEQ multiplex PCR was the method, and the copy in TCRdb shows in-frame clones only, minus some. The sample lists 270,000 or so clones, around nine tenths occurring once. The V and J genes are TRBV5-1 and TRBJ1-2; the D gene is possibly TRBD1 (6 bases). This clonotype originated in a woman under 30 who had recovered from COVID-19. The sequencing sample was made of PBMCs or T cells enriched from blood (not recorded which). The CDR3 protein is CASSLSGDYGYTF. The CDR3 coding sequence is TGCGCCAGCAGCTTATCAGGGGACTATGGCTACACCTTC.